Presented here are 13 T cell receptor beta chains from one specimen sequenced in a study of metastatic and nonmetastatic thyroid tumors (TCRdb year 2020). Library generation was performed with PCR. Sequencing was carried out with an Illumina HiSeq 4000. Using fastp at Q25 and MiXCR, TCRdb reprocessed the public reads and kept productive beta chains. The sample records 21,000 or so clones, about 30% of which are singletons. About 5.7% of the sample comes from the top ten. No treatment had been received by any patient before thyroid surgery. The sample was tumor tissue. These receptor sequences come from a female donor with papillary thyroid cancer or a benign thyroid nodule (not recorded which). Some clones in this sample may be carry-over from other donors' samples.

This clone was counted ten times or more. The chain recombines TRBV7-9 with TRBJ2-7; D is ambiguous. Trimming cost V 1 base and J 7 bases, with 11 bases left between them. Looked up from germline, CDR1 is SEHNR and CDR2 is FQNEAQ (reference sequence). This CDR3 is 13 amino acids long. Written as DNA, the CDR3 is TGTGCCAGCAGCTTAGAACTCCCTCCAGAGCAGTACTTC. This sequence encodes CASSLELPPEQYF.

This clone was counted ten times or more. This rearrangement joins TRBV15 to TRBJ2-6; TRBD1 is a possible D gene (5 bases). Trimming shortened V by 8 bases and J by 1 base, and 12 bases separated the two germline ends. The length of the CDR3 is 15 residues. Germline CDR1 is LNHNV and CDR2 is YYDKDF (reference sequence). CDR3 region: CATGQGPSGANVLTF. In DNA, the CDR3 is TGTGCCACCGGACAAGGACCTTCTGGGGCCAACGTCCTGACTTTC.

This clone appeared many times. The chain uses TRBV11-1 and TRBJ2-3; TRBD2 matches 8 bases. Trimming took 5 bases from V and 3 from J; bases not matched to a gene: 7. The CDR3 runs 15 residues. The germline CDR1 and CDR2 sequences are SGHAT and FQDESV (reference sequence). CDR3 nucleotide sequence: TGTGCCAGCAGCGTGCGGGGGGCGGAGACAGATACGCAGTATTTT. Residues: CASSVRGAETDTQYF.

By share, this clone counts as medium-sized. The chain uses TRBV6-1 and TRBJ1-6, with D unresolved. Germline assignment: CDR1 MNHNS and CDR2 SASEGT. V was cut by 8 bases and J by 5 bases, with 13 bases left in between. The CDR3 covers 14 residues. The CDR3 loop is CASQNWENNSPLHF. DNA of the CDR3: TGTGCCAGCCAAAACTGGGAAAATAATTCACCCCTCCACTTT.

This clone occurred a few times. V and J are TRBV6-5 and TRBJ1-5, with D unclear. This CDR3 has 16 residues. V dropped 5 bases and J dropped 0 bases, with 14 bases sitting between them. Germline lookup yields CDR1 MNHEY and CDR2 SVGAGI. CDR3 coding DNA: TGTGCCAGCAGTCACCCGACTTCTGATAGCAATCAGCCCCAGCATTTT. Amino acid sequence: CASSHPTSDSNQPQHF.

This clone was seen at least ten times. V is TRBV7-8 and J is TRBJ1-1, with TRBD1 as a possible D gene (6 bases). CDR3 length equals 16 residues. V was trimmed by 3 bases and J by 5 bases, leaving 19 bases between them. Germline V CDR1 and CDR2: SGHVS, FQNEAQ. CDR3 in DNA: TGTGCCAGCAGCTTTGTAAGATGGGGGGCGCGGACTGAAGCTTTCTTT. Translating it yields CASSFVRWGARTEAFF.

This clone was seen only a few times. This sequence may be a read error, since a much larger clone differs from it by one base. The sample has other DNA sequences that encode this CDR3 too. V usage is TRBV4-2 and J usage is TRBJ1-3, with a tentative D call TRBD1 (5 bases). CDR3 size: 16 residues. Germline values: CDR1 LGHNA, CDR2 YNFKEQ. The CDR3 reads CASSQDILTAGNTIYF. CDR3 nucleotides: TGTGCCAGTAGCCAAGATATTCTGACAGCGGGAAACACCATATATTTT.

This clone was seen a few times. The CDR3 loop reads CAGGGRGTPLKTQYF. CDR3 sequence (DNA): TGTGCCGGCGGGGGCCGGGGGACCCCCCTGAAGACCCAGTACTTC. The chain joins TRBV6-1 to TRBJ2-5; possible D gene TRBD2, 7 bases. There are 15 residues in the CDR3. The germline CDR1 and CDR2 sequences are MNHNS and SASEGT. Between the trimmed V and J ends, which lost 11 bases and 6 bases, there was a span of 25 bases.

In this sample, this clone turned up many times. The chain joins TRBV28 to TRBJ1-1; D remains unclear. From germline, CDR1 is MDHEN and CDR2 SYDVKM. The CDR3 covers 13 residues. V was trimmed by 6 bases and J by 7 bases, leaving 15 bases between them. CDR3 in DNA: TGTGCCAGCAGCCGTACCGGGCTCTATGAAGCTTTCTTT. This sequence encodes CASSRTGLYEAFF.

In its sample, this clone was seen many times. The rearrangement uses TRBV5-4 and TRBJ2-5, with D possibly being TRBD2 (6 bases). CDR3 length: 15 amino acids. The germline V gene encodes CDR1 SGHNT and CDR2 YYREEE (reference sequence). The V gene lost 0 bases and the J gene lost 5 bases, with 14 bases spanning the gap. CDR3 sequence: CASSLAGAPSETQYF. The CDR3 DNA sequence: TGTGCCAGCAGCTTGGCGGGAGCCCCTTCCGAGACCCAGTACTTC.

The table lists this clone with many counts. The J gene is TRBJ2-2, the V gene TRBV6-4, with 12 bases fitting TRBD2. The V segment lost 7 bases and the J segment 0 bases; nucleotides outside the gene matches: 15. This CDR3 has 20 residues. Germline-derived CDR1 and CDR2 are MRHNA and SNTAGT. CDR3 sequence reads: CASNEPLYGLAGPNTGELFF. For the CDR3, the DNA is TGTGCCAGCAATGAGCCTCTATACGGACTAGCGGGGCCGAACACCGGGGAGCTGTTTTTT.

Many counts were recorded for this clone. The CDR3 nucleotides are TGTGCCAGCAGCAGCCCAGGGGGAGGGACCTACGAGCAGTACTTC. It is translated as CASSSPGGGTYEQYF. The rearrangement joins TRBV5-5 to TRBJ2-7; the D call may be TRBD1 or TRBD2 (7 bases each). Germline V gene sequence: CDR1 SGHKS, CDR2 YYEKEE (reference sequence). Trimming pared 4 bases from V and 2 bases from J, leaving 16 bases between. The length of the CDR3 is 15 residues.

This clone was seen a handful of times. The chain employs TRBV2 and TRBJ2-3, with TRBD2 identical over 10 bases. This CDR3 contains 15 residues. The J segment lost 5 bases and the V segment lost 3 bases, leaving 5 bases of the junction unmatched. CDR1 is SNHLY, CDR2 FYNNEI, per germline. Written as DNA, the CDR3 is TGTGCCAGCAGTGATGGGCTAGCGGGAGTAGATACGCAGTATTTT. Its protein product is CASSDGLAGVDTQYF.